The sequence of this T cell receptor beta chain was determined in a study of T cells in Graves' hyperthyroidism and ophthalmopathy. It was RNA transcripts that yielded the amplified TCR beta CDR3 regions. RT-PCR in the first round (using the HTBI primer set) targeted the TCR CDR3. TCRdb redid the calling of the multiplex PCR reads with MiXCR, one entry per CDR3 protein. The table includes roughly 640,000 distinct CDR3 sequences, 16% detected once. Disease lasting under 3 months, a NOSPECS grade of at least 4, and a Clinical Activity Score of at least 3 were features of the ophthalmopathy patients. Uncontrolled infection, other autoimmune disease, pregnancy or lactation disqualified patients from enrolment. Fresh 10 ml peripheral blood yielded PBMCs. This clonotype was recorded at least ten times. From germline, CDR1 is MDHEN and CDR2 SYDVKM. The CDR3 loop spans 13 amino acids. J was trimmed by 2 bases and V by 10 bases; bases with no gene match: 6.

The sequencing input was blood. This clonotype originated in a woman between 35 and 50 years old with Graves' ophthalmopathy. The chain combines TRBV28 with TRBJ2-7; 9 bases line up with TRBD2. DNA of the CDR3: TGTGCCATCGGGACTAGCACTGCCTACGAGCAGTACTTC. It specifies CAIGTSTAYEQYF.